These 8 T cell receptor beta chains were sequenced from one sample in a study of T cells expressing NK-cell markers. TCRdb processed the 5' RACE reads again and assigns one entry to each CDR3 protein, with no DNA. The table lists about 460,000 distinct CDR3 sequences. The specimen was blood T cells: a sorted CD56 or NKG2C T cell subset, CD4+ or CD8+ T cells, or bulk PBMC T cells (not recorded which). Receptor source: a woman in her fifties or sixties in good health.

The chain couples TRBV5-1 to TRBJ2-7; TCRdb outputs TRBD1, but without DNA this stays unchecked. The CDR3 consists of 14 residues. The germline V gene has CDR1 SGHRS and CDR2 YFSETQ. CDR3 sequence: CASRSEGALYEQYF.

The chain joins TRBV6-5 to TRBJ1-2; TCRdb's D gene call, TRBD1, goes unchecked for lack of DNA. The CDR3 sequence is 14 residues long. CDR1 and CDR2 (germline): MNHEY, SVGAGI. The CDR3 region is CASSMTGGDYGYTF.

This CDR3 reads CPQGGSYEQYF. This chain joins TRBV7-3 and TRBJ2-7; TCRdb's D call, TRBD2, is unchecked because there is no DNA. This CDR3 region has 11 residues. The germline V gene encodes CDR1 SGHTA and CDR2 FQGTGA. Full variable domain (remainder filled in from reference TRBV7-3 and TRBJ2-7): GAGVSQTPSNKVTEKGKYVELRCDPISGHTALYWYRQSLGQGPEFLIYFQGTGAADDSGLPNDRFFAVRPEGSVSTLKIQRTERGDSAVYLCPQGGSYEQYFGPGTRLTVT.

The chain joins TRBV5-4 to TRBJ2-5; the D call of TRBD2 rests on TCRdb alone, since no DNA is present to check it. This CDR3 is 14 amino acids long. Germline CDR1 and CDR2: SGHNT and YYREEE (reference sequence). The CDR3 reads CASSSGTVKETQYF.

The chain carries TRBV4-1 and TRBJ2-2; the D gene TCRdb calls, TRBD2, cannot be checked with no DNA. In germline, CDR1 is MGHRA, CDR2 YSYEKL. The CDR3 covers 17 residues. The CDR3 loop reads CASSHVLAGVVSGELFF.

The chain joins TRBV20-1 to TRBJ1-4; lacking DNA, the TRBD1 call made by TCRdb goes unchecked. CDR3 length: 14 amino acids. CDR1 and CDR2 from the germline V gene are DFQATT and SNEGSKA (reference sequence). The CDR3 region is CSASRGATNEKLFF.

V is TRBV12-3 or TRBV12-4 and J is TRBJ2-5; the D call from TCRdb, TRBD1, cannot be confirmed without DNA. This CDR3 comprises 11 residues. CDR3 loop: CASSLGTDQYF.

The genes are TRBV7-2 and TRBJ1-5. CDR3 length: 17 amino acids. Germline V lookup: CDR1 SGHTA, CDR2 FQGNSA. The CDR3 spells CASSLRWRESEKQPQHF.